These T cell receptor beta chains were read from a single sample in a study of CD8 T cells in ankylosing spondylitis. TCRdb re-called the 5' RACE reads through MiXCR, storing one row per CDR3 protein. In the table there are about 420,000 distinct CDR3 sequences, 20% to 25% of which are singletons. The sequencing sample was made of blood, either unsorted or a sorted T cell fraction (not recorded which). All receptors derive from a male donor with ankylosing spondylitis. Both conserved end residues are part of each CDR3.

v_call: TRBV4-1
j_call: TRBJ1-3
cdr3_aa: CASSRITGNSGNTIYF

v_call: TRBV28
j_call: TRBJ2-3
cdr3_aa: CASSLITGQVTDTQYF

v_call: TRBV5-1
j_call: TRBJ2-1
cdr3_aa: CASSEARTEEQFF

v_call: TRBV28
j_call: TRBJ1-5
cdr3_aa: CASSLGNRGFAPQHF

v_call: TRBV15
j_call: TRBJ2-3
cdr3_aa: CATQMPGQGLRADTQYF

v_call: TRBV29-1
j_call: TRBJ1-2
cdr3_aa: CSVTRVGNGYTF

v_call: TRBV30
j_call: TRBJ1-2
cdr3_aa: CAWSAREDAGYTF

v_call: TRBV18
j_call: TRBJ1-1
cdr3_aa: CASSEINRVSGTEAFF

v_call: TRBV9
j_call: TRBJ1-2
cdr3_aa: CASSRPGQGFLRGYTF

v_call: TRBV6-5
j_call: TRBJ1-3
cdr3_aa: CASSYNGVGNTIYF

v_call: TRBV5-1
j_call: TRBJ1-5
cdr3_aa: CASSYVVGQPQHF

v_call: TRBV12-3/TRBV12-4
j_call: TRBJ2-4
cdr3_aa: CATSVAGIAKNIQYF

v_call: TRBV11-3
j_call: TRBJ2-5
cdr3_aa: CASSLGRAGETQYF

v_call: TRBV6-6
j_call: TRBJ2-5
cdr3_aa: CASTWTIQETQYF

v_call: TRBV6-5
j_call: TRBJ2-1
cdr3_aa: CASSYSRDGEQFF

v_call: TRBV20-1
j_call: TRBJ2-5
cdr3_aa: CSATGLRIWETQYF

v_call: TRBV5-4
j_call: TRBJ2-2
cdr3_aa: CASSPGYSGELFF

v_call: TRBV28
j_call: TRBJ2-5
cdr3_aa: CASSLVGRETQYF

v_call: TRBV20-1
j_call: TRBJ2-3
cdr3_aa: CSASTRRRDSTDTQYF

v_call: TRBV20-1
j_call: TRBJ2-1
cdr3_aa: CSAEEAGGLYNEQFF

v_call: TRBV6-1
j_call: TRBJ1-1
cdr3_aa: CASSTTAGGITEAFF

v_call: TRBV2
j_call: TRBJ1-5
cdr3_aa: CASSSGTTGHF

v_call: TRBV5-1
j_call: TRBJ2-3
cdr3_aa: CASRSGSQYTDTQYF

v_call: TRBV6-6
j_call: TRBJ1-2
cdr3_aa: CASSEPARYGYTF

v_call: TRBV7-9
j_call: TRBJ2-5
cdr3_aa: CASSPSGSIQETQYF

v_call: TRBV6-6
j_call: TRBJ2-7
cdr3_aa: CASSYVERYEQYF

v_call: TRBV28
j_call: TRBJ2-3
cdr3_aa: CASSFWRADTQYF

v_call: TRBV29-1
j_call: TRBJ1-1
cdr3_aa: CSVKFQGDTEAFF

v_call: TRBV7-9
j_call: TRBJ2-3
cdr3_aa: CASSIQGTVTDTQYF

v_call: TRBV4-2
j_call: TRBJ1-5
cdr3_aa: CASSQEAGSNQPQHF

v_call: TRBV12-3/TRBV12-4
j_call: TRBJ2-1
cdr3_aa: CASKPAIPGTSSYNEQFF

v_call: TRBV28
j_call: TRBJ2-1
cdr3_aa: CASRGGRTRTYNEQFF

v_call: TRBV5-1
j_call: TRBJ2-3
cdr3_aa: CASTTTSAFTDTQYF

v_call: TRBV10-3
j_call: TRBJ2-4
cdr3_aa: CAISPTAKNIQYF

v_call: TRBV28
j_call: TRBJ1-4
cdr3_aa: CASSWPGQGTNEKLFF

v_call: TRBV7-9
j_call: TRBJ2-5
cdr3_aa: CASSLEAGGTQYF

v_call: TRBV7-7
j_call: TRBJ2-1
cdr3_aa: CASSLGTVNEQFF

v_call: TRBV11-2
j_call: TRBJ2-7
cdr3_aa: CASSLDRLGTSGSRSYEQYF

v_call: TRBV20-1
j_call: TRBJ2-3
cdr3_aa: CSAIVLVGDTQYF

v_call: TRBV24-1
j_call: TRBJ2-3
cdr3_aa: CATRGEGTDTQYF

v_call: TRBV20-1
j_call: TRBJ2-3
cdr3_aa: CSARWQGVSTDTQYF

v_call: TRBV7-9
j_call: TRBJ2-1
cdr3_aa: CASSPFGRRLNEQFF

v_call: TRBV7-9
j_call: TRBJ1-4
cdr3_aa: CASSLRPGGTNEKLFF

v_call: TRBV5-1
j_call: TRBJ2-1
cdr3_aa: CASSAWVAGADGDNEQFF

v_call: TRBV5-6
j_call: TRBJ2-4
cdr3_aa: CASSLSGLSTKNIQYF

v_call: TRBV10-3
j_call: TRBJ2-7
cdr3_aa: CAISSFRTSGGGEQYF

v_call: TRBV30
j_call: TRBJ1-2
cdr3_aa: CAWSTRNLAGYTF

v_call: TRBV5-1
j_call: TRBJ2-7
cdr3_aa: CASSGTGVRRF